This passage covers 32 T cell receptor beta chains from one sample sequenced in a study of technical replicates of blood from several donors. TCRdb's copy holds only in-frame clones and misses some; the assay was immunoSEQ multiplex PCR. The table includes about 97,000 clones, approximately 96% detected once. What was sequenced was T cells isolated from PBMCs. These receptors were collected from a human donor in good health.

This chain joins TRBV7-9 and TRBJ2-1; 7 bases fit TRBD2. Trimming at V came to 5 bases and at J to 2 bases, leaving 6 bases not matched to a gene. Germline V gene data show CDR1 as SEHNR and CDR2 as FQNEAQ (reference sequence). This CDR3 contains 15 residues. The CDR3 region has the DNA TGTGCCAGCAGCCCTCGGACTAGTACCTACAATGAGCAGTTCTTC. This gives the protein CASSPRTSTYNEQFF.

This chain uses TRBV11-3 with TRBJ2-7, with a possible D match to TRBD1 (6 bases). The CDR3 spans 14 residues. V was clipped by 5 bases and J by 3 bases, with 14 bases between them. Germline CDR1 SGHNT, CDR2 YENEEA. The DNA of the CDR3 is TGTGCCAGCAGCCCCGGACAGTTCGACTACGAGCAGTACTTC. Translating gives CASSPGQFDYEQYF.

CDR3 region: CASSDRGDDEQYF. Written as DNA, the CDR3 is TGTGCCAGCTCGGACAGGGGGGACGACGAGCAGTACTTC. V usage is TRBV27 and J usage is TRBJ2-7; TRBD1 agrees at 10 bases. Germline CDR1 is MNHEY and CDR2 is SMNVEV (reference sequence). After removal of 8 bases from V and 5 bases from J, the junction contained 6 bases not matched to a gene. The CDR3 is 13 amino acids.

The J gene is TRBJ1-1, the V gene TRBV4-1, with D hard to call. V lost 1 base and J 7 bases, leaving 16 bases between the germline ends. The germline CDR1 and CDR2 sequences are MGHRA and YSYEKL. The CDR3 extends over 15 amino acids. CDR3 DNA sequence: TGCGCCAGCAGCCAAGCTCCCGGAGCCGACCTTGAAGCTTTCTTT. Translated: CASSQAPGADLEAFF.

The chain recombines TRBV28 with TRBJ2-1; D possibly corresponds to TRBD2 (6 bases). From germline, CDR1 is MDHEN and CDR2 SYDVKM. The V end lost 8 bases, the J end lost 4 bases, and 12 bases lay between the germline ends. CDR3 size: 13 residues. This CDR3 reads CASHQGGYNEQFF. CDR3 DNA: TGTGCCAGCCACCAGGGAGGTTACAATGAGCAGTTCTTC.

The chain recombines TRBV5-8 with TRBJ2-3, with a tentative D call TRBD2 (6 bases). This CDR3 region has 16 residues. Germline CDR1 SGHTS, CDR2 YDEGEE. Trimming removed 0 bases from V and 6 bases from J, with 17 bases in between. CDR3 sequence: CASSLGPGDKSDTQYF. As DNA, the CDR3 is TGTGCCAGCAGCTTGGGTCCGGGAGACAAGTCGGATACGCAGTATTTT.

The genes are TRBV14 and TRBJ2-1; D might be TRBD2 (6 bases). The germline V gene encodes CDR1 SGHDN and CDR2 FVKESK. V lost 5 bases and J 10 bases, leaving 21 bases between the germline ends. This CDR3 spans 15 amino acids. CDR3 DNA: TGTGCCAGCAGCGGGGTGGGTCGCGGGGTGGAGGAGCAGTTCTTC. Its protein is CASSGVGRGVEEQFF.

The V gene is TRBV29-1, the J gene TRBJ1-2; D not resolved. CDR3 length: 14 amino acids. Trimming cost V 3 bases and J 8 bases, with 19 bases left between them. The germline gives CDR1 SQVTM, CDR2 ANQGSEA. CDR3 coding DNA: TGCAGCGTTGAGTATATAGGTTTGGCAGGCGGCTACACCTTC. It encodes CSVEYIGLAGGYTF.

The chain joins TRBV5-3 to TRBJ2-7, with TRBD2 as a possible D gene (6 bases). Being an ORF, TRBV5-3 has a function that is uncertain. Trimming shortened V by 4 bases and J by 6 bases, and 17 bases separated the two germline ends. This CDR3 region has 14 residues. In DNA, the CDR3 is TGTGCCAGAAGCCTTAGCGGAGGGGCTTCCGAGCAGTACTTC. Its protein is CARSLSGGASEQYF.

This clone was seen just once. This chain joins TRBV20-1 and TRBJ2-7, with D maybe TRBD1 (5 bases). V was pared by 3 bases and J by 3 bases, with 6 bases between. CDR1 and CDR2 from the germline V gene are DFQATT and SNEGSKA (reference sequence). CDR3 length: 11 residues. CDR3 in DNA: TGCAGTGCTAGCAGGGACTACGAGCAGTACTTC. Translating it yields CSASRDYEQYF.

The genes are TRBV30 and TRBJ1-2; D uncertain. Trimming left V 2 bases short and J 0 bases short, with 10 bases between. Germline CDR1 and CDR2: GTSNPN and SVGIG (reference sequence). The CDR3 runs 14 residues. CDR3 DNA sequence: TGTGCCTGGAGTCCTCTCTTCGCTAACTATGGCTACACCTTC. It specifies CAWSPLFANYGYTF.

The DNA of the CDR3 is TGTGCCAGCACCGCCTTCGCGGACAGTTCCTACAATGAGCAGTTCTTC. It encodes CASTAFADSSYNEQFF. The rearrangement uses TRBV14 and TRBJ2-1; the D gene is possibly TRBD1 (6 bases). The ends were cut back, 7 bases at V and 1 base at J, with 17 bases in the middle. Germline CDR1 and CDR2: SGHDN and FVKESK. The CDR3 loop spans 16 amino acids.

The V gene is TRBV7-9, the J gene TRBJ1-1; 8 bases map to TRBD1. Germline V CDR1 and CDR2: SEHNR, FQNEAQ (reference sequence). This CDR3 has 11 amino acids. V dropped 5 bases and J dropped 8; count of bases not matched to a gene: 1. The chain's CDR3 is CASSRDREAFF. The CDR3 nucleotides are TGTGCCAGCAGCCGGGACAGGGAAGCTTTCTTT.

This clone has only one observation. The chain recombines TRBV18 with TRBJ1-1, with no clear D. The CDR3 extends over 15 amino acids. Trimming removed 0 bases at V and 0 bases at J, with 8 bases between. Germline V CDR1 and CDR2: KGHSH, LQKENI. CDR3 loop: CASSPPDRLNTEAFF. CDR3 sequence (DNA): TGTGCCAGCTCACCACCCGATAGATTGAACACTGAAGCTTTCTTT.

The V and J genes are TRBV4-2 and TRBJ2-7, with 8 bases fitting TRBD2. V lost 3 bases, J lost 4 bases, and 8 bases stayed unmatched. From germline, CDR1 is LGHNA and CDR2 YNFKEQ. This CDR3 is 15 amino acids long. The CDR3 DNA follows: TGTGCCAGCAGCCAGTCGAGCGGGAGCGATTACGAGCAGTACTTC. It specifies CASSQSSGSDYEQYF.

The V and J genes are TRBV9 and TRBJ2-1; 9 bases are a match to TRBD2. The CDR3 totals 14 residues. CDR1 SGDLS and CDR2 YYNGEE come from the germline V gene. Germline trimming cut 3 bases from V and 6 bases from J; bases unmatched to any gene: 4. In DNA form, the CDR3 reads TGTGCCAGCAGCGCGGGACTAGCCGCCAATGAGCAGTTCTTC. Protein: CASSAGLAANEQFF.

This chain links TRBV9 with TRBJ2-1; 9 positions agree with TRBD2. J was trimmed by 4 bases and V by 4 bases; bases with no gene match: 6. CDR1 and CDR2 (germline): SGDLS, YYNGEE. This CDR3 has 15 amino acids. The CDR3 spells CASSRAGGIYNEQFF. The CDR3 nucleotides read TGTGCCAGCAGCAGAGCGGGAGGAATTTACAATGAGCAGTTCTTC. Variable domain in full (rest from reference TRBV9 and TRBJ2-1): DSGVTQTPKHLITATGQRVTLRCSPRSGDLSVYWYQQSLDQGLQFLIQYYNGEERAKGNILERFSAQQFPDLHSELNLSSLELGDSALYFCASSRAGGIYNEQFFGPGTRLTVL.

The CDR3 region has the DNA TGTGCCAGCAGCTTAATGAGCCCATATAGCAATCAGCCCCAGCATTTT. Protein: CASSLMSPYSNQPQHF. This chain uses TRBV7-2 with TRBJ1-5; D is ambiguous. CDR1 is SGHTA, CDR2 FQGNSA, per germline. The CDR3 has 16 residues. V was trimmed by 2 bases and J by 0 bases, leaving 11 bases between them.

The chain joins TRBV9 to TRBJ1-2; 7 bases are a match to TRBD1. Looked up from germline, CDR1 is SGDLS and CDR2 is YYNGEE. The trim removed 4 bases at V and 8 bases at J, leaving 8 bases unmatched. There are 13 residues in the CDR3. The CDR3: CASSTTGDQGYTF. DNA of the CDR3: TGTGCCAGCAGCACCACAGGGGATCAAGGCTACACCTTC.

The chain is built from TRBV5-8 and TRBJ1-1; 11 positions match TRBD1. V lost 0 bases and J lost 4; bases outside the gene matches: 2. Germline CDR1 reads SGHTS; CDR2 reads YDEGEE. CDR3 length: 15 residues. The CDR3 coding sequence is TGTGCCAGCAGCTTGGATGGGACAGGGGGCACTGAAGCTTTCTTT. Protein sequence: CASSLDGTGGTEAFF.

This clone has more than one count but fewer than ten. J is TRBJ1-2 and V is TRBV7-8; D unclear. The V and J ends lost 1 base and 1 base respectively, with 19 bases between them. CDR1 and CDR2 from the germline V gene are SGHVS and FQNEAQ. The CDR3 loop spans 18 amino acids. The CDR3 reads CASSLVRSLYSNNYGYTF. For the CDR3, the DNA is TGTGCCAGCAGCTTAGTGCGGTCTCTGTATTCCAATAACTATGGCTACACCTTC.

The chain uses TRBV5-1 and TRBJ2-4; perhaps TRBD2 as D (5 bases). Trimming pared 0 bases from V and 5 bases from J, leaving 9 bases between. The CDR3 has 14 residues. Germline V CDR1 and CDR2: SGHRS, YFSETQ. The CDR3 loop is CASSLEGAENIQYF. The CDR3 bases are TGCGCCAGCAGCTTGGAGGGAGCGGAAAACATTCAGTACTTC.

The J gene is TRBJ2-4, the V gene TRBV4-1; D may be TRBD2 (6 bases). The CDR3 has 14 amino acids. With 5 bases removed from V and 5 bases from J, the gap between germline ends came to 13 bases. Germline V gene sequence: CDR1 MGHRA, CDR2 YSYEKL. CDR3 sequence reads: CASSKGLRENIQYF. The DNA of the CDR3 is TGCGCCAGCAGCAAGGGACTTCGAGAAAACATTCAGTACTTC.

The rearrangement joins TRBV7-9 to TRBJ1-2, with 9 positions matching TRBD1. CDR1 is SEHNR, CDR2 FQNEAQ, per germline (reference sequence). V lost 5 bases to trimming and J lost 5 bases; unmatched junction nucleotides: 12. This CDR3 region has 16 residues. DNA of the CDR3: TGTGCCAGCAGCCCGGCGACAGGGGGAATATTGTATGGCTACACCTTC. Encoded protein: CASSPATGGILYGYTF.

The CDR3 here is CASRYGTEVNEQFF. The CDR3 DNA sequence: TGTGCCAGCAGGTACGGGACTGAAGTCAATGAGCAGTTCTTC. The chain uses TRBV9 and TRBJ2-1; perhaps TRBD2 as D (6 bases). V shed 5 bases and J shed 6 bases, with 15 bases lying between them. From germline, CDR1 is SGDLS and CDR2 YYNGEE. This CDR3 has 14 amino acids.

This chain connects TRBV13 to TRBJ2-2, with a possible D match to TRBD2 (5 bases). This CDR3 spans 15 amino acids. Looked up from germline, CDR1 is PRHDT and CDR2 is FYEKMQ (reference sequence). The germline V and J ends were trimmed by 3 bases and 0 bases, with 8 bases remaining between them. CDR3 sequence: CASSLPAANTGELFF. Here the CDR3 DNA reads TGTGCCAGCAGCTTGCCAGCGGCGAACACCGGGGAGCTGTTTTTT.

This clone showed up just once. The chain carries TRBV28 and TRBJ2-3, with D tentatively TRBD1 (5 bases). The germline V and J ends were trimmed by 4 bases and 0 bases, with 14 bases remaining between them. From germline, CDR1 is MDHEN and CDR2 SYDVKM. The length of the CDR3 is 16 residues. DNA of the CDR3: TGTGCCAGCAGTTATGTGAGGACAATTAGCACAGATACGCAGTATTTT. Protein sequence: CASSYVRTISTDTQYF.

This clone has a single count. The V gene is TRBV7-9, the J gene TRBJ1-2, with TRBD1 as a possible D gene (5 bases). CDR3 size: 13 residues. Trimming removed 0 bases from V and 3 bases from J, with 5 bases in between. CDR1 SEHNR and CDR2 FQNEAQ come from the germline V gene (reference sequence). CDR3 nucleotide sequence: TGTGCCAGCAGCTTAGCAGGGGACTATGGCTACACCTTC. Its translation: CASSLAGDYGYTF.

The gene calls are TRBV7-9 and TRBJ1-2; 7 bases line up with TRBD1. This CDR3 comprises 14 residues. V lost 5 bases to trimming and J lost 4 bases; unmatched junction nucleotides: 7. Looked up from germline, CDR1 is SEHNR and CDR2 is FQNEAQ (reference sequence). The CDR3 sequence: CASSAGGIRYGYTF. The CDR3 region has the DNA TGTGCCAGCAGCGCAGGGGGAATCCGCTATGGCTACACCTTC.

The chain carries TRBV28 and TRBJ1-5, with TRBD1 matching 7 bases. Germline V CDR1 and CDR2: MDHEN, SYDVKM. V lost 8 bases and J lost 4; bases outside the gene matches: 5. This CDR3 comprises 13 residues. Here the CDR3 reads CASLQGWNQPQHF. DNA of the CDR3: TGTGCCAGCTTACAGGGGTGGAATCAGCCCCAGCATTTT.

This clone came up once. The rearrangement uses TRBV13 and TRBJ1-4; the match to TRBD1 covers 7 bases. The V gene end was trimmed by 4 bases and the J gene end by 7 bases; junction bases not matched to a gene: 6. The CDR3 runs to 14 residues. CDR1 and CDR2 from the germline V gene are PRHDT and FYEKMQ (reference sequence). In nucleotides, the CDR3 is TGTGCCAGCAGCTACAGACAGGGAGGTGAAAAACTGTTTTTT. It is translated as CASSYRQGGEKLFF.

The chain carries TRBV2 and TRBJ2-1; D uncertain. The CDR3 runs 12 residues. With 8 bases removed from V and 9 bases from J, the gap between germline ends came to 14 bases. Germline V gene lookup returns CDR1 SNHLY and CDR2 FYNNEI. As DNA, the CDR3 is TGTGCCAGCGTCTTTAGCTTCGGTGAGCAGTTCTTC. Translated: CASVFSFGEQFF.